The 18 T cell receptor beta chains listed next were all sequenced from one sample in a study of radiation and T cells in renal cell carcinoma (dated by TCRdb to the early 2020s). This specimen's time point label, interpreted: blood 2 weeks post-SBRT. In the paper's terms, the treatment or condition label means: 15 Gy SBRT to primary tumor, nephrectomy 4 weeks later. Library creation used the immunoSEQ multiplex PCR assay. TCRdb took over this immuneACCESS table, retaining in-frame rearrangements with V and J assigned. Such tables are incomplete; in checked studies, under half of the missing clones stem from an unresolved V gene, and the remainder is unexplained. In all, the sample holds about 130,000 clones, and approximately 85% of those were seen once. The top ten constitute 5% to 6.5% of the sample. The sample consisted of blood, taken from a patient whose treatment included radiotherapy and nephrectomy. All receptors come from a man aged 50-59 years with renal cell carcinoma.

The CDR3 bases are TGTGCCTGGAGTACTGGAGGGGCCGGGGGAAACATTCAGTACTTC. It specifies CAWSTGGAGGNIQYF. The chain carries TRBV30 and TRBJ2-4; tentative D call: TRBD2 (6 bases). CDR1 is GTSNPN, CDR2 SVGIG, per germline (reference sequence). This CDR3 is built from 15 residues. Between the trimmed V and J ends, which lost 2 bases and 6 bases, there was a span of 17 bases.

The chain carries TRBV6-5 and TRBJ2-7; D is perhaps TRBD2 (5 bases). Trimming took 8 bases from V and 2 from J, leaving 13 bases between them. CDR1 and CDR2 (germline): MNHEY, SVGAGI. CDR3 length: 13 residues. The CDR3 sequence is CASSSWETYEQYF. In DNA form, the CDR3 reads TGTGCCAGCTCCTCCTGGGAGACCTACGAGCAGTACTTC.

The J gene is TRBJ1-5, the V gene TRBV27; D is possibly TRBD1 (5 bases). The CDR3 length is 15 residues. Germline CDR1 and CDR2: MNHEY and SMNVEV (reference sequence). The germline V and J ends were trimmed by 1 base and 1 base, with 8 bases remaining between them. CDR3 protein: CASSLWGRSNQPQHF. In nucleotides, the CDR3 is TGTGCCAGCAGTTTATGGGGGAGAAGCAATCAGCCCCAGCATTTT.

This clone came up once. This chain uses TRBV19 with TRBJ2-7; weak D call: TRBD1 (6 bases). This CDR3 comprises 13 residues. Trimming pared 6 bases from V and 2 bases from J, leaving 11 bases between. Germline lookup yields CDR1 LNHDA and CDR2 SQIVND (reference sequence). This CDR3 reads CASSRQATYEQYF. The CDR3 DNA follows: TGTGCCAGTAGCCGACAGGCAACCTACGAGCAGTACTTC.

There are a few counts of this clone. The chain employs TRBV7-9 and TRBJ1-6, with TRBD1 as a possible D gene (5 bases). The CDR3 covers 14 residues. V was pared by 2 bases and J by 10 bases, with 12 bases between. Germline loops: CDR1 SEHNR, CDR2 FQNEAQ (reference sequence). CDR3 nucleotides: TGTGCCAGCAGCTTATCAGGGTTTGGCTCACCCCTCCACTTT. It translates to CASSLSGFGSPLHF.

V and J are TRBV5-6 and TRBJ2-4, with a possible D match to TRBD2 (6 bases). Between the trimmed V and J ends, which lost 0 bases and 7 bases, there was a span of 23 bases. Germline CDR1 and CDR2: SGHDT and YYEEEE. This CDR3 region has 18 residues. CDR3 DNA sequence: TGTGCCAGCAGCTTGGAGGGTCTGTGGTTTACAGGAGGGAACATTCAGTACTTC. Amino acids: CASSLEGLWFTGGNIQYF.

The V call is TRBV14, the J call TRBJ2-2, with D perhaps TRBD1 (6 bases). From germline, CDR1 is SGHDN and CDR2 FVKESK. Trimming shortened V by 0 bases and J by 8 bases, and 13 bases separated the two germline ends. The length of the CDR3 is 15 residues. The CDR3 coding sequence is TGTGCCAGCAGCCAAGAGGTCAGGGGCAAGGGGGAGCTGTTTTTT. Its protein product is CASSQEVRGKGELFF.

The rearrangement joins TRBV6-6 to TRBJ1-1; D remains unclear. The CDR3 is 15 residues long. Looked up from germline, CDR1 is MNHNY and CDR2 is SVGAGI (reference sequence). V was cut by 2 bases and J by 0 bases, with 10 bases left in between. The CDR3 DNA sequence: TGTGCCAGCAGTTACGTCGTCAGACTGAACACTGAAGCTTTCTTT. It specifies CASSYVVRLNTEAFF.

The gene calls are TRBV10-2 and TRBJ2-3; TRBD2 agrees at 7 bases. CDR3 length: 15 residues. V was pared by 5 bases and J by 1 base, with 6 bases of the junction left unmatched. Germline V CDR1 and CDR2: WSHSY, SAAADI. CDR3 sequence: CASSTVGGGTDTQYF. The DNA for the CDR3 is TGCGCCAGCAGTACCGTGGGGGGGGGCACAGATACGCAGTATTTT.

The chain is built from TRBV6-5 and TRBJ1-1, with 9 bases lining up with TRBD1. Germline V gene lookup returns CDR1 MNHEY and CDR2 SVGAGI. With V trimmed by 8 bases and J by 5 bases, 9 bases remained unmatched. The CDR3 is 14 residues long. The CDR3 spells CASATGTGLTEAFF. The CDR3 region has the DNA TGTGCCAGCGCAACCGGGACAGGGTTGACTGAAGCTTTCTTT.

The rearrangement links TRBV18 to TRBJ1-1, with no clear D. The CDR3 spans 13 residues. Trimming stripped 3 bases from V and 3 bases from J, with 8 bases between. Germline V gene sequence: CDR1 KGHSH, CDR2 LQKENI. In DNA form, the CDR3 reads TGTGCCAGCTCACCCACAAAAGACACTGAAGCTTTCTTT. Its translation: CASSPTKDTEAFF.

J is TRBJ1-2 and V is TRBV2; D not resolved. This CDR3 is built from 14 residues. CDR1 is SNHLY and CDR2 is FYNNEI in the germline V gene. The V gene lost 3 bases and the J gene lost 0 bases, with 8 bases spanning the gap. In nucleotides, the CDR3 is TGTGCCAGCAGTGAGGGGATACCTAACTATGGCTACACCTTC. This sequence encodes CASSEGIPNYGYTF.

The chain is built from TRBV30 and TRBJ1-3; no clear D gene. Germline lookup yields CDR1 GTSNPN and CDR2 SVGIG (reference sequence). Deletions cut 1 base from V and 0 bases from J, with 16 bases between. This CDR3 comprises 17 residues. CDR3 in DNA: TGTGCCTGGAGTGCAGATCTTCCGGGAAACTCTGGAAACACCATATATTTT. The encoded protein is CAWSADLPGNSGNTIYF.

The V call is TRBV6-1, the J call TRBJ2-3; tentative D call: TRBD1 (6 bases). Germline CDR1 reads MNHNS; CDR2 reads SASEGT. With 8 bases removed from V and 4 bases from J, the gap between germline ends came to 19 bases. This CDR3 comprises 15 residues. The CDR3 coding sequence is TGTGCCAGCTGTCAGGACAGACCTCGGGCAGATACGCAGTATTTT. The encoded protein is CASCQDRPRADTQYF.

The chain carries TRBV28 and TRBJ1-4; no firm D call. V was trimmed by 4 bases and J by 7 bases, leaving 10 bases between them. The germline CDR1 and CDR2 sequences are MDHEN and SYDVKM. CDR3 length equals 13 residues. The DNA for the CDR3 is TGTGCCAGCAGTTCTGGATGGGTTGAAAAACTGTTTTTT. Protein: CASSSGWVEKLFF.

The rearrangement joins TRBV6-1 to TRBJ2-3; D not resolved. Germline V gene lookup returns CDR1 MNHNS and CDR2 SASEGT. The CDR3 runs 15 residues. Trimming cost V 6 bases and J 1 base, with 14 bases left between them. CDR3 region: CASSDPPQRTDTQYF. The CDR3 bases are TGTGCCAGCAGCGACCCCCCCCAACGCACAGATACGCAGTATTTT.

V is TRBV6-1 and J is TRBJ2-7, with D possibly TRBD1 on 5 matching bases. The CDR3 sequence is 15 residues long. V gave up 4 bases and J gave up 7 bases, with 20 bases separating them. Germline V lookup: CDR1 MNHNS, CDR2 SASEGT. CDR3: CASSVGAATLYEQYF. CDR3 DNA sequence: TGTGCCAGCAGTGTAGGGGCGGCTACCCTTTATGAGCAGTACTTC.

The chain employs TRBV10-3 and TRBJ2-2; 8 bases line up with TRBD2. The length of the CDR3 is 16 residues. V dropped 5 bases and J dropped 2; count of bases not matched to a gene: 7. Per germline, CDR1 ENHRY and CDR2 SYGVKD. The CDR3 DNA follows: TGTGCCATCAGTATGACTAGCGCCAGTAACACCGGGGAGCTGTTTTTT. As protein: CAISMTSASNTGELFF.